Following are 4 T cell receptor beta chains from one sample sequenced in a study of T-cell memory formation after mild COVID-19. Using its own MiXCR run on the 5' RACE reads, TCRdb lists one record per CDR3 protein. The data hold hundreds of thousands of distinct CDR3 sequences, with 15% to 20% observed a single time. The specimen sequenced was PBMCs or a T cell subset sorted from them (not recorded which). These TCRs come from a man in his late teens or twenties who had mild COVID-19 (a few samples of this study predate the infection). Cell type and time point are not known.

In nucleotides, the CDR3 is TGTGCCACCAGCTTCCCTAGGGCAGATACGCAGTATTTT. Protein: CATSFPRADTQYF. The V and J genes are TRBV15 and TRBJ2-3, with D unresolved. Trimming stripped 5 bases from V and 4 bases from J, with 10 bases between. The CDR3 spans 13 residues. CDR1 and CDR2 (germline): LNHNV, YYDKDF (reference sequence).

This clonotype was observed a handful of times. The rearrangement links TRBV19 to TRBJ2-1; weak D call: TRBD2 (5 bases). V shed 4 bases and J shed 11 bases, with 15 bases lying between them. CDR1 and CDR2 from the germline V gene are LNHDA and SQIVND (reference sequence). CDR3 length: 13 residues. The CDR3 nucleotides read TGTGCCAGTAGTAGCCCCGGAGGCCCCAAGCAGTTCTTC. Its protein is CASSSPGGPKQFF.

This chain connects TRBV20-1 to TRBJ1-1; possibly TRBD1 for D (6 bases). With 3 bases removed from V and 2 bases from J, the gap between germline ends came to 13 bases. This CDR3 has 14 residues. Germline V gene lookup returns CDR1 DFQATT and CDR2 SNEGSKA (reference sequence). Here the CDR3 reads CSARAGTRNTEAFF. The CDR3 coding sequence is TGCAGTGCTAGGGCCGGGACAAGAAACACTGAAGCTTTCTTT.

V gene TRBV20-1 combines with J gene TRBJ2-7; D gene ambiguous. CDR1 and CDR2 (germline): DFQATT, SNEGSKA (reference sequence). The CDR3 is made up of 14 amino acids. Trimming took off 6 bases at V and 0 bases at J, with 15 bases between the two ends. In nucleotides, the CDR3 is TGCAGTGCCTCGGGCGGAAGGAACTCCTACGAGCAGTACTTC. This translates into CSASGGRNSYEQYF.